These 17 T cell receptor beta chains were all obtained from the same sample, sequenced in a study of vaccination effects on CD4 cells after COVID-19. Their antigen targets remain unknown. Assay used: immunoSEQ multiplex PCR; TCRdb lists only in-frame clones, some missing. This sample has 42,000 or so clones, with around 70% found just once. The culture ran for 10 days, and then CD4+ T cells were isolated. Either the mRNA-1273 or the BNT162b2 vaccine was given to participants as two doses. Sequencing was performed on CD4+ T cells from PBMCs cultured without peptide, taken after COVID-19 vaccination. These receptors all stem from a human donor who received a COVID-19 vaccine.

The table lists this clone with a few counts. The chain links TRBV3-1 (or the pseudogene TRBV3-2) to TRBJ1-6; D is possibly TRBD1 (6 bases). Trimming took 4 bases from V and 10 from J, leaving 11 bases between them. Germline loops: CDR1 LGHDT, CDR2 YNNKEL (reference sequence). The CDR3 totals 13 residues. The CDR3 sequence is CASSRSQGSPLHF. Written as DNA, the CDR3 is TGTGCCAGCAGCCGTTCACAGGGATCACCCCTCCACTTT.

This sequence joins TRBV10-3 and TRBJ2-3, with D unresolved. The germline CDR1 and CDR2 sequences are ENHRY and SYGVKD. V dropped 5 bases and J dropped 0 bases, with 12 bases sitting between them. There are 15 residues in the CDR3. CDR3 sequence (DNA): TGTGCCATCAGTCCCCACGGCGGTAGCACAGATACGCAGTATTTT. Translation gives CAISPHGGSTDTQYF.

The table lists this clone with a few counts. This chain joins TRBV5-4 and TRBJ2-7, with D possibly matching TRBD1 (6 bases). V was pared by 0 bases and J by 4 bases, with 14 bases between. The germline V gene encodes CDR1 SGHNT and CDR2 YYREEE (reference sequence). This CDR3 is 15 amino acids long. The DNA of the CDR3 is TGTGCCAGCAGCTTGGGATGGTCAGGGGCGTACGAGCAGTACTTC. It specifies CASSLGWSGAYEQYF.

The chain is built from TRBV7-2 and TRBJ2-1, with 15 positions matching TRBD2. Germline V CDR1 and CDR2: SGHTA, FQGNSA. The J segment lost 14 bases and the V segment lost 4 bases, leaving 12 bases of the junction unmatched. This CDR3 is built from 16 residues. CDR3 residues: CASSSRTSGRARDEFF. CDR3 nucleotide sequence: TGTGCCAGCAGCTCCCGGACTAGCGGGAGGGCCCGGGATGAGTTCTTC. The full variable domain, in which reference TRBV7-2 and TRBJ2-1 provide the parts outside the CDR3, is GAGVSQSPSNKVTEKGKDVELRCDPISGHTALYWYRQSLGQGLEFLIYFQGNSAPDKSGLPSDRFSAERTGGSVSTLTIQRTQQEDSAVYLCASSSRTSGRARDEFFGPGTRLTVL.

This chain joins TRBV27 and TRBJ2-5, with D tentatively TRBD1 (6 bases). Per germline, CDR1 MNHEY and CDR2 SMNVEV (reference sequence). The CDR3 runs to 14 residues. V was pared by 5 bases and J by 4 bases, with 14 bases between. The CDR3, as DNA: TGTGCCAGCAGTCCAGCAGGGGCCCGAGAGACCCAGTACTTC. As protein: CASSPAGARETQYF.

This chain uses TRBV3-1 (or the pseudogene TRBV3-2) with TRBJ2-5; TRBD2 aligns across 7 bases. Losses at the gene ends were 2 bases for V and 9 bases for J; bases not matched to a gene: 6. Germline V gives CDR1 LGHDT, CDR2 YNNKEL (reference sequence). The CDR3 length is 13 residues. In DNA form, the CDR3 reads TGTGCCAGCAGCCAAATGACTAGCTCGGCCCAGTACTTC. Translated: CASSQMTSSAQYF.

This chain uses TRBV20-1 with TRBJ2-5; 7 bases are a match to TRBD1. After removal of 3 bases from V and 1 base from J, the junction contained 2 bases not matched to a gene. Germline loops: CDR1 DFQATT, CDR2 SNEGSKA (reference sequence). This CDR3 has 13 residues. CDR3 nucleotide sequence: TGCAGTGCTAGTGGGACAGCCCAAGAGACCCAGTACTTC. This gives the protein CSASGTAQETQYF.

This sequence joins TRBV5-8 and TRBJ2-5; perhaps TRBD1 as D (6 bases). CDR1 is SGHTS and CDR2 is YDEGEE in the germline V gene. This CDR3 spans 15 amino acids. The germline V and J ends were trimmed by 3 bases and 5 bases, with 17 bases remaining between them. CDR3 residues: CASSSAQGSRETQYF. The DNA of the CDR3 is TGTGCCAGCAGCTCGGCCCAGGGGTCAAGGGAGACCCAGTACTTC.

The chain is built from TRBV5-1 and TRBJ2-7, with D possibly being TRBD1 (6 bases). Germline loops: CDR1 SGHRS, CDR2 YFSETQ. The CDR3 is 16 residues long. The V and J ends lost 0 bases and 3 bases respectively, with 16 bases between them. DNA of the CDR3: TGCGCCAGCAGCTTGGCCTTTGGGACACCCGGCTACGAGCAGTACTTC. Encoded protein: CASSLAFGTPGYEQYF.

In nucleotides, the CDR3 is TGTGCCAGTAGTATAGGGTGGCAGGGGGCCGACGGGGAGCTGTTTTTT. Residues: CASSIGWQGADGELFF. This chain joins TRBV19 and TRBJ2-2; 8 bases agree with TRBD1. Germline CDR1 and CDR2: LNHDA and SQIVND (reference sequence). This CDR3 comprises 16 residues. V lost 1 base and J lost 7; bases outside the gene matches: 8. Together with reference TRBV19 and TRBJ2-2, the CDR3 gives the full variable domain: DGGITQSPKYLFRKEGQNVTLSCEQNLNHDAMYWYRQDPGQGLRLIYYSQIVNDFQKGDIAEGYSVSREKKESFPLTVTSAQKNPTAFYLCASSIGWQGADGELFFGEGSRLTVL.

This clone was observed a few times. The chain uses TRBV20-1 and TRBJ1-1; D not certain. Trimming removed 3 bases at V and 7 bases at J, with 9 bases between. The CDR3 covers 11 residues. Germline values: CDR1 DFQATT, CDR2 SNEGSKA (reference sequence). This CDR3 is CSASPVGEAFF. The CDR3 coding sequence is TGCAGTGCTAGTCCGGTGGGTGAAGCTTTCTTT.

This clone came up a few times. The rearrangement links TRBV19 to TRBJ1-2; a weak D match, TRBD1 (5 bases). V shed 7 bases and J shed 8 bases, with 20 bases lying between them. This CDR3 has 14 residues. Germline V gene data show CDR1 as LNHDA and CDR2 as SQIVND (reference sequence). CDR3 sequence (DNA): TGTGCCAGTACCCTTTCAGGGATTTCCATGGGCTACACCTTC. Its protein product is CASTLSGISMGYTF.

The chain couples TRBV19 to TRBJ2-3, with 8 bases aligning to TRBD2. The germline V gene encodes CDR1 LNHDA and CDR2 SQIVND (reference sequence). The CDR3 has 15 residues. V lost 5 bases, J lost 2 bases, and 6 bases stayed unmatched. CDR3 protein: CASSPERESTDTQYF. CDR3 in DNA: TGTGCCAGTAGTCCTGAGCGGGAGTCCACAGATACGCAGTATTTT.

This clone was counted only a few times. The chain combines TRBV28 with TRBJ1-3, with 8 bases matching TRBD1. Unmatched junction bases numbered 13, after V lost 4 bases and J lost 5 bases. Germline V gene sequence: CDR1 MDHEN, CDR2 SYDVKM. This CDR3 has 17 amino acids. The DNA for the CDR3 is TGTGCCAGCAGTTCCCGCGGAGGGGACAGGCCGAGAAACACCATATATTTT. This translates into CASSSRGGDRPRNTIYF.

In its sample, this clone was seen a few times. The genes are TRBV2 and TRBJ2-2, with 8 bases identical to TRBD2. In germline, CDR1 is SNHLY, CDR2 FYNNEI. The CDR3 runs 16 residues. V shed 0 bases, J shed 5 bases, and the junction held 5 bases outside the gene matches. The CDR3 nucleotides read TGTGCCAGCAGTGAAGCCTTACCGGGAGGGACCGGGGAGCTGTTTTTT. Translated, it gives CASSEALPGGTGELFF.

V gene TRBV5-5 combines with J gene TRBJ2-5, with D possibly being TRBD1 (6 bases). The CDR3 runs 15 residues. The V end was cut by 0 bases, the J end by 2 bases, with 11 bases between. Germline V CDR1 and CDR2: SGHKS, YYEKEE (reference sequence). CDR3 nucleotides: TGTGCCAGCAGCTTGGAAAGACAGGCGCAAGAGACCCAGTACTTC. Protein: CASSLERQAQETQYF.

V is TRBV6-5 and J is TRBJ1-2, with a weak D call TRBD1 (6 bases). V lost 7 bases, J lost 8 bases, and 14 bases lay in between. The CDR3 is made up of 12 amino acids. Germline V lookup: CDR1 MNHEY, CDR2 SVGAGI. CDR3 sequence (DNA): TGTGCCAGCATGCTTAATGACAGGGGCTACACCTTC. It encodes CASMLNDRGYTF.